These T cell receptor beta chains were read from a single sample in a study of T-cell reconstitution after alpha-beta-depleted transplantation in children. TCRdb processed the PCR reads anew with MiXCR; each CDR3 protein has one entry. The sample yields 610,000 or so distinct CDR3 sequences, roughly 30% seen once. The specimen comprised PBMCs, sampled before TCRalphabeta/CD19-depleted stem cell transplant. The receptors derive from a boy under two years old with Wiskott-Aldrich syndrome, due to receive a stem cell transplant. CDR3s include the opening cysteine and the closing phenylalanine or tryptophan. A D gene is named only where the DNA matches it firmly. The listing skips clone size in some rows; elsewhere it reads once, few, many or a size class.

size	length	V	D	J	DNA	CDR3
few	11	TRBV29-1	NA	TRBJ1-2	TGCAGCGTTGACAGGGGCTATGGCTACACCTTC	CSVDRGYGYTF
NA	12	TRBV7-2	NA	TRBJ2-3	TGTGCCAGCAGCACCGGGACACTGGGGCAGTATTTT	CASSTGTLGQYF
NA	15	TRBV7-9	NA	TRBJ2-5	TGTGCCAGCAGCTTACCCGGGACCACCAAGGGGACCCAGTACTTC	CASSLPGTTKGTQYF
NA	17	TRBV7-9	TRBD2	TRBJ2-7	TGTGCCAGCAGCCCCCTGTACGGGAGGACTAATGACTACGAGCAGTACTTC	CASSPLYGRTNDYEQYF
NA	14	TRBV29-1	TRBD1	TRBJ2-1	TGCAGCGGCTACGGTGGACAGGGATACAATGAGCAGTTCTTC	CSGYGGQGYNEQFF
once	14	TRBV10-3	TRBD2	TRBJ2-5	TGTGCCATCGGGCCGATAGCGGGAGATGAGACCCAGTACTTC	CAIGPIAGDETQYF
NA	16	TRBV6-1	TRBD1	TRBJ2-2	TGTGCCAGCAGTGAGATAGGGACAGGACGTGACGGGGAGCTGTTTTTT	CASSEIGTGRDGELFF
few	15	TRBV20-1	TRBD2	TRBJ2-3	TGCAGTGCTAGAGACCTAGCGGGATCAGCAGATACGCAGTATTTT	CSARDLAGSADTQYF
NA	14	TRBV12-3/TRBV12-4	NA	TRBJ2-1	TGTGCCAGCAGTTTCAGTCCAGGGTACAATGAGCAGTTCTTC	CASSFSPGYNEQFF
NA	15	TRBV15	TRBD2	TRBJ2-1	TGTGCCACCAGCCGGGGACTAGCGAACGGGGATGAGCAGTTCTTC	CATSRGLANGDEQFF
NA	14	TRBV24-1	NA	TRBJ2-1	TGTGCCACCAGTGATGCCGGGCCGCACAATGAGCAGTTCTTC	CATSDAGPHNEQFF
few	12	TRBV27	NA	TRBJ2-7	TGTGCCAGCTCCCGGGACGGAGTCGAGCAGTACTTC	CASSRDGVEQYF
few	12	TRBV5-1	NA	TRBJ2-5	TGCGCCAGCGGAGTCAGACAAGAGACCCAGTACTTC	CASGVRQETQYF
NA	13	TRBV20-1	NA	TRBJ1-5	TGCAGTGCCGCGGCGGGTTTCGGTCAGCCCCAGCATTTT	CSAAAGFGQPQHF
few	13	TRBV29-1	NA	TRBJ2-5	TGCAGCGTTGAAGTGGTGGTGAGGGAGACCCAGTACTTC	CSVEVVVRETQYF
few	15	TRBV7-8	NA	TRBJ2-7	TGTGCCAGCAGCTCACAGGGCAGGGGTGCCTACGAGCAGTACTTC	CASSSQGRGAYEQYF
few	14	TRBV4-1	NA	TRBJ2-4	TGCGCCAGCAGCCAACTATTAGCCAAAAACATTCAGTACTTC	CASSQLLAKNIQYF
once	15	TRBV5-1	NA	TRBJ2-3	TGCGCCAGCAGCTTTGTCCAGGGAGGCGCAGATACGCAGTATTTT	CASSFVQGGADTQYF
few	14	TRBV5-4	NA	TRBJ2-5	TGTGCCAGCAGCTTTATCGGCAGGGCGGAGACCCAGTACTTC	CASSFIGRAETQYF
few	17	TRBV11-1	TRBD2	TRBJ2-1	TGTGCCAGCAGCTCAAATCAACGACTAGCGGGATTGAATGAGCAGTTCTTC	CASSSNQRLAGLNEQFF
NA	15	TRBV24-1	NA	TRBJ2-2	TGTGCCACCAGTGATTTTAGGGGGAACACCGGGGAGCTGTTTTTT	CATSDFRGNTGELFF
NA	13	TRBV12-3/TRBV12-4	NA	TRBJ2-7	TGTGCCAGCAGTTTAGACTTCTCCTATGAGCAGTACTTC	CASSLDFSYEQYF
NA	12	TRBV2	NA	TRBJ2-1	TGTGCCAGCACCACAGGGAACAATGAGCAGTTCTTC	CASTTGNNEQFF
many	12	TRBV5-1	TRBD2	TRBJ2-1	TGCGCCAGCAGCTTAGCTAGCGGTGAGCAGTTCTTC	CASSLASGEQFF
few	16	TRBV5-6	TRBD1	TRBJ2-7	TGTGCCAGCAGCCCCCCAGGGGGCAGGGGGCGATACGAGCAGTACTTC	CASSPPGGRGRYEQYF
NA	12	TRBV11-1	NA	TRBJ2-1	TGTGCCAGCAGCCAAGATAGCTATGAGCAGTTCTTC	CASSQDSYEQFF
few	15	TRBV3-1	TRBD2	TRBJ2-3	TGTGCCAGCAGCCAATCCAGCGGGAGGGCGGATACGCAGTATTTT	CASSQSSGRADTQYF
NA	13	TRBV20-1	TRBD2	TRBJ2-5	TGCAGTGCTGTGGGACTAGCGTTGGAGACCCAGTACTTC	CSAVGLALETQYF
NA	13	TRBV6-2/TRBV6-3	NA	TRBJ1-2	TGTGCCAGCAGACGTACAGGGAACTATGGCTACACCTTC	CASRRTGNYGYTF
NA	18	TRBV18	NA	TRBJ2-3	TGTGCCAGCTCACCAAATCTCTTTGAGCCGGGACGCACAGATACGCAGTATTTT	CASSPNLFEPGRTDTQYF
few	14	TRBV5-1	NA	TRBJ2-5	TGCGCCAGCAGCTCGGTACCCCCAGCGGAGACCCAGTACTTC	CASSSVPPAETQYF
NA	16	TRBV20-1	NA	TRBJ2-2	TGCAGTGCTAGAGAATTTGGGGGGGCGCGGACCGGGGAGCTGTTTTTT	CSAREFGGARTGELFF
NA	14	TRBV5-1	NA	TRBJ2-7	TGCGCCAGCAGCCTCGGGACACCCCTTGGCGAGCAGTACTTC	CASSLGTPLGEQYF
NA	19	TRBV6-1	TRBD2	TRBJ2-1	TGTGCCAGCAGCGGGATGGGACTAGCGGGCTTCAGCTCCTACAATGAGCAGTTCTTC	CASSGMGLAGFSSYNEQFF
NA	15	TRBV5-1	TRBD1	TRBJ1-2	TGCGCCAGCAGCGTGGACAGGGGAGCAGACGATGGCTACACCTTC	CASSVDRGADDGYTF
few	15	TRBV20-1	TRBD2	TRBJ2-7	TGCAGTGCTAGAGCTACTAGCGGGAGTCCCTACGAGCAGTACTTC	CSARATSGSPYEQYF
few	16	TRBV20-1	TRBD2	TRBJ2-2	TGCAGTGCTAGAGGACTAGCGGGAGCAGGTACCGGGGAGCTGTTTTTT	CSARGLAGAGTGELFF
NA	15	TRBV7-2	TRBD2	TRBJ2-4	TGTGCCAGCAGCTCACCGGGACTAGGGAAAAACATTCAGTACTTC	CASSSPGLGKNIQYF
few	15	TRBV5-1	TRBD2	TRBJ2-3	TGCGCCAGCGCCGGCGGGGGAGGGGATACAGATACGCAGTATTTT	CASAGGGGDTDTQYF
few	14	TRBV5-1	NA	TRBJ1-2	TGCGCCAGCAGCTTGGGGGCAGGCTTCGATGGCTACACCTTC	CASSLGAGFDGYTF